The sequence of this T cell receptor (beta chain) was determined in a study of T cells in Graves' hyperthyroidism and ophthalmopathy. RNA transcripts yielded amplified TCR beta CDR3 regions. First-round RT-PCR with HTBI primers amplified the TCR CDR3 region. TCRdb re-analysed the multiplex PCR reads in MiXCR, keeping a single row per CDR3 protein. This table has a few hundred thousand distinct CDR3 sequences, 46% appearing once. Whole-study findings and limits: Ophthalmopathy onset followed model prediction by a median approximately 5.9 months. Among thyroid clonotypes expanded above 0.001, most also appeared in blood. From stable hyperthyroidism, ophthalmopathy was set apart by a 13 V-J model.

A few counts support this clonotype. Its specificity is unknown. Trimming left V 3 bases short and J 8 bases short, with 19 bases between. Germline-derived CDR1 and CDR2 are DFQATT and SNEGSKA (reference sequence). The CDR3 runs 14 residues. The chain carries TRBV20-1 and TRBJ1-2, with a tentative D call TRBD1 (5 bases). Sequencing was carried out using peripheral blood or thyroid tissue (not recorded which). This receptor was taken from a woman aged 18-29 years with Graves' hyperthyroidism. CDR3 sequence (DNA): TGCAGTGCTAGGGACACAGGTGTCCGGAACGGCTACACCTTC. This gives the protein CSARDTGVRNGYTF.